The 9 T cell receptor beta chains reported below all come from one sample, sequenced in a study of graft-versus-host responses after intestinal transplantation. The assay was immunoSEQ multiplex PCR, and TCRdb's table has in-frame clones only and misses some. There are 35,000 to 45,000 clones in the sample; roughly 91% occur only once, and approximately 7.1% lies in the top ten. This specimen was PBMCs, taken roughly 270 days after transplant. These receptor sequences come from a human patient who received an intestinal transplant, so some T cells may come from the graft donor.

The rearrangement joins TRBV23-1 to TRBJ1-5; D call uncertain. TRBV23-1 is assigned to the ORF class and has an uncertain function. The CDR3 extends over 13 amino acids. V dropped 4 bases and J dropped 3 bases, with 7 bases sitting between them. The CDR3 here is CASSRFTNQPQHF. The DNA of the CDR3 is TGCGCCAGCAGTCGCTTTACCAATCAGCCCCAGCATTTT.

The rearrangement uses TRBV25-1 and TRBJ2-5; no definite D call. Germline-derived CDR1 and CDR2 are MGHDK and SYGVNS. The CDR3 consists of 15 residues. Trimming took off 0 bases at V and 5 bases at J, with 13 bases between the two ends. The CDR3 DNA reads TGTGCCAGCAGTGAATATAGGCCCCCCGGGGAGACCCAGTACTTC. This codes for CASSEYRPPGETQYF.

The chain links TRBV11-3 to TRBJ2-2; D ambiguous. V shed 5 bases and J shed 4 bases, with 5 bases lying between them. This CDR3 has 12 amino acids. Germline CDR1 is SGHNT and CDR2 is YENEEA. DNA of the CDR3: TGTGCCAGCAGCCTCAGCACCGGGGAGCTGTTTTTT. Translation: CASSLSTGELFF.

The genes are TRBV9 and TRBJ1-4, with 7 bases matching TRBD1. The CDR3 sequence is 15 residues long. The ends lost 0 bases at V and 6 bases at J; junction bases unmatched: 5. Germline-derived CDR1 and CDR2 are SGDLS and YYNGEE. Here the CDR3 reads CASSVDGTADEKLFF. Written as DNA, the CDR3 is TGTGCCAGCAGCGTAGATGGGACAGCGGATGAAAAACTGTTTTTT.

The table lists this clone with a count of one. The gene calls are TRBV6-5 and TRBJ2-6; TRBD1 matches 7 bases. V trimming: 5 bases; J trimming: 2 bases; junction bases outside the gene matches: 3. CDR3 length: 15 amino acids. Germline V gene sequence: CDR1 MNHEY, CDR2 SVGAGI. CDR3 residues: CASSRGQPGANVLTF. The CDR3 nucleotides are TGTGCCAGCAGTCGGGGACAGCCTGGGGCCAACGTCCTGACTTTC.

This clone was observed a few times. The V gene is TRBV12-5, the J gene TRBJ2-7; 7 positions match TRBD1. Germline V gene lookup returns CDR1 LGHNT and CDR2 FRNRAP. The CDR3 consists of 12 residues. The V and J ends lost 5 bases and 2 bases, in that order; junction bases with no gene match: 0. The CDR3 coding sequence is TGTGCTAGTGGTACAGGGGCCTACGAGCAGTACTTC. Translating gives CASGTGAYEQYF.

V and J are TRBV6-6 and TRBJ2-5; D is unclear. V was shortened by 0 bases and J by 2 bases, with 10 bases between the two germline ends. The CDR3 totals 15 residues. Looked up from germline, CDR1 is MNHNY and CDR2 is SVGAGI (reference sequence). CDR3 nucleotide sequence: TGTGCCAGCAGTTACTCGTCTGGGTTACAAGAGACCCAGTACTTC. Translated, it gives CASSYSSGLQETQYF.

The CDR3 DNA sequence: TGTGCCACCCTGGGATCCGGTTACGAGCAGTACTTC. It encodes CATLGSGYEQYF. This chain links TRBV2 with TRBJ2-7; no definite D call. CDR3 length equals 12 residues. V lost 10 bases and J lost 4, with 14 bases in between. The germline CDR1 and CDR2 sequences are SNHLY and FYNNEI.

This rearrangement joins TRBV9 to TRBJ1-4; 7 bases map to TRBD1. The CDR3 consists of 15 residues. Per the germline V gene, CDR1 is SGDLS and CDR2 is YYNGEE. Trimming took 4 bases from V and 7 from J; bases not matched to a gene: 10. The CDR3 spells CASSQGTGTAEKLFF. CDR3 nucleotide sequence: TGTGCCAGCAGCCAGGGGACCGGGACAGCTGAAAAACTGTTTTTT.